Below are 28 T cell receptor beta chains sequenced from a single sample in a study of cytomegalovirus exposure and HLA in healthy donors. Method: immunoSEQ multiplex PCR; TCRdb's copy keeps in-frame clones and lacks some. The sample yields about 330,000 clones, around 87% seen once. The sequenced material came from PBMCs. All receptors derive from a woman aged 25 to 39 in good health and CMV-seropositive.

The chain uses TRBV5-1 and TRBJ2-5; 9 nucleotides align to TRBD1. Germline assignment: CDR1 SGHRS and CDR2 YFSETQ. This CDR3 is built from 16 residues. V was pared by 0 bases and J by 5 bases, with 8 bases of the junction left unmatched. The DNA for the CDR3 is TGCGCCAGCAGCTTGGCCCCAGGGGGGACAGGGGAGACCCAGTACTTC. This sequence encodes CASSLAPGGTGETQYF.

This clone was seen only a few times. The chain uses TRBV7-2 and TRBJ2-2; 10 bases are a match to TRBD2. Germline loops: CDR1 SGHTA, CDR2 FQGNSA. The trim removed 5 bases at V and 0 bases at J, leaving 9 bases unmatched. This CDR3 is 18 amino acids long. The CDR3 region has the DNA TGTGCCAGCAGCAACCCCGGACTAGCGGAGCCGAACACCGGGGAGCTGTTTTTT. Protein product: CASSNPGLAEPNTGELFF.

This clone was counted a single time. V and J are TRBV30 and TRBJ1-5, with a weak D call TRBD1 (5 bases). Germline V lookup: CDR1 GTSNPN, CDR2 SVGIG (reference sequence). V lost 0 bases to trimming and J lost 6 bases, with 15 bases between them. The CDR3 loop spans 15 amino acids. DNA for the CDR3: TGTGCCTGGAGTGTACCCTACGGGGGTGGTCAGCCCCAGCATTTT. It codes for CAWSVPYGGGQPQHF.

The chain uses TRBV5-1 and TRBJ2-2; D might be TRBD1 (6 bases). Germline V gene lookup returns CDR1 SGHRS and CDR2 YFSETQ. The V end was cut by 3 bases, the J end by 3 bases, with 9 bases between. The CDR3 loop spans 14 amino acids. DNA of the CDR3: TGCGCCAGCAGCTCAGGACAGTACACCGGGGAGCTGTTTTTT. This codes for CASSSGQYTGELFF. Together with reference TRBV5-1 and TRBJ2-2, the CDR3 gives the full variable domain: KAGVTQTPRYLIKTRGQQVTLSCSPISGHRSVSWYQQTPGQGLQFLFEYFSETQRNKGNFPGRFSGRQFSNSRSEMNVSTLELGDSALYLCASSSGQYTGELFFGEGSRLTVL.

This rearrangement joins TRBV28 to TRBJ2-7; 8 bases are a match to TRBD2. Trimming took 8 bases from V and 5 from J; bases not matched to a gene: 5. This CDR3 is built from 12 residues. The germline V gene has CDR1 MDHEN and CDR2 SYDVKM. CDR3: CASRGGNNEQYF. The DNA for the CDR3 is TGTGCCAGCCGGGGGGGGAATAACGAGCAGTACTTC.

The DNA of the CDR3 is TGTGCCAGTAGTTTACAGAATGACTACACCGGGGAGCTGTTTTTT. Translation: CASSLQNDYTGELFF. The chain combines TRBV19 with TRBJ2-2; unclear D gene. Germline CDR1 and CDR2: LNHDA and SQIVND (reference sequence). CDR3 length: 15 amino acids. With 5 bases removed from V and 3 bases from J, the gap between germline ends came to 13 bases.

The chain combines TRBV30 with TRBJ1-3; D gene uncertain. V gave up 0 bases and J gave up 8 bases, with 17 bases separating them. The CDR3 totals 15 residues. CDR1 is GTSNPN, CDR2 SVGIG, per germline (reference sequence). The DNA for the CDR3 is TGTGCCTGGAGTGTCGTGGCGCGGTATTTGGACACCATATATTTT. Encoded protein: CAWSVVARYLDTIYF.

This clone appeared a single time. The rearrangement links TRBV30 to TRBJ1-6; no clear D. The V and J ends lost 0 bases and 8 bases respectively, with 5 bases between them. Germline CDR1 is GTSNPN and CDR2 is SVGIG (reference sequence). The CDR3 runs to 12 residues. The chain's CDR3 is CAWSVVYSPLHF. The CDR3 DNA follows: TGTGCCTGGAGTGTGGTGTATTCACCCCTCCACTTT.

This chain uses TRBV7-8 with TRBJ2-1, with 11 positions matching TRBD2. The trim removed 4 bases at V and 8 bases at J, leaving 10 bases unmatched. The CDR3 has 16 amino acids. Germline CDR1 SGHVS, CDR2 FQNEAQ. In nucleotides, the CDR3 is TGTGCCAGCAGCTCCGCTATTAGCGGGGGGGTGGATGAGCAGTTCTTC. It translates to CASSSAISGGVDEQFF. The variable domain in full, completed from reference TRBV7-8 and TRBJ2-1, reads GAGVSQSPRYKVAKRGQDVALRCDPISGHVSLFWYQQALGQGPEFLTYFQNEAQLDKSGLPSDRFFAERPEGSVSTLKIQRTQQEDSAVYLCASSSAISGGVDEQFFGPGTRLTVL.

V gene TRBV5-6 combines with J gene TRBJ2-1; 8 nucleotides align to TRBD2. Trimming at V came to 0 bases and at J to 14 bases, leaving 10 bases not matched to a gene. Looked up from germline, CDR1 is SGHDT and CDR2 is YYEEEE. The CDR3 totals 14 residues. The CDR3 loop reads CASSLASGPQSKFF. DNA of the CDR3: TGTGCCAGCAGCTTGGCTAGCGGGCCCCAATCGAAGTTCTTC. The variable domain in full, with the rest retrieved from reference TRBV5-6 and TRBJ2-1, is DAGVTQSPTHLIKTRGQQVTLRCSPKSGHDTVSWYQQALGQGPQFIFQYYEEEERQRGNFPDRFSGHQFPNYSSELNVNALLLGDSALYLCASSLASGPQSKFFGPGTRLTVL.

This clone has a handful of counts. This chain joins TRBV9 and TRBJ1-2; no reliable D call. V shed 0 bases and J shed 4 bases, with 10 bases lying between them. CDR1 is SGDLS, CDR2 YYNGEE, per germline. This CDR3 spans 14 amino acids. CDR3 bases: TGTGCCAGCAGCGTAGTTGGGAGTAGCTATGGCTACACCTTC. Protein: CASSVVGSSYGYTF.

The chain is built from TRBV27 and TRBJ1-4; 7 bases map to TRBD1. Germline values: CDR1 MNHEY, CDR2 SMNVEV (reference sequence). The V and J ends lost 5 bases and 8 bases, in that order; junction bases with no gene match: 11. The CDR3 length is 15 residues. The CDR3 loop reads CASSPRQGGMEKLFF. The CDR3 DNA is TGTGCCAGCAGTCCGAGACAGGGAGGTATGGAAAAACTGTTTTTT.

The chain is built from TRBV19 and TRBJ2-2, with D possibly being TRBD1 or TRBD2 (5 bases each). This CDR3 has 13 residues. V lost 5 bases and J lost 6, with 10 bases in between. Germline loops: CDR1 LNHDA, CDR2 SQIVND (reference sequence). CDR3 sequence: CASSPEGPGELFF. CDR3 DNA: TGTGCCAGTAGTCCCGAGGGGCCCGGGGAGCTGTTTTTT.

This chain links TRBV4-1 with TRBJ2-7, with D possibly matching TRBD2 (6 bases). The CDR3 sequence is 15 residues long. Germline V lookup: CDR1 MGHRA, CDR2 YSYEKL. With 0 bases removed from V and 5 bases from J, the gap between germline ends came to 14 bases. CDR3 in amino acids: CASSQDVGGWNEQYF. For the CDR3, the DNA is TGCGCCAGCAGCCAAGACGTTGGAGGGTGGAACGAGCAGTACTTC.

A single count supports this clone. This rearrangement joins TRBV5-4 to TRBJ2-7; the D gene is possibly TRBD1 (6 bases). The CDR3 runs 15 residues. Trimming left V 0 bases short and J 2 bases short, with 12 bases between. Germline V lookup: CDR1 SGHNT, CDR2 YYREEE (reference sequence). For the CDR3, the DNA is TGTGCCAGCAGCTTGGCGGGGACAAAAACCTACGAGCAGTACTTC. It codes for CASSLAGTKTYEQYF.

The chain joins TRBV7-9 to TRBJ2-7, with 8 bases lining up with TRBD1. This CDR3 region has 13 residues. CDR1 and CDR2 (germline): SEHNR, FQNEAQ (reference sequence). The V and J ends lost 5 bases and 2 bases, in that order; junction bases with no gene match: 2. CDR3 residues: CASSPDRAYEQYF. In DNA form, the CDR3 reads TGTGCCAGCAGCCCGGACAGGGCCTACGAGCAGTACTTC.

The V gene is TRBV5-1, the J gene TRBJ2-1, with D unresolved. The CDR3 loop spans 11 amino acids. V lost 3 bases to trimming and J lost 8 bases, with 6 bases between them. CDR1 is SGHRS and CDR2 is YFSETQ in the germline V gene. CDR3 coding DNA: TGCGCCAGCAGCTCAGAGGATGAGCAGTTCTTC. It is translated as CASSSEDEQFF.

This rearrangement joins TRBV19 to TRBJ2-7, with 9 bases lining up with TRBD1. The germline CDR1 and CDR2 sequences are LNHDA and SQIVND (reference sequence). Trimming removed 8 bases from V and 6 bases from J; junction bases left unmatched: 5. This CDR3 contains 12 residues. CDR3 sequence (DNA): TGTGCCAGTTCACAGGGGGCTGGCGAGCAGTACTTC. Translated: CASSQGAGEQYF.

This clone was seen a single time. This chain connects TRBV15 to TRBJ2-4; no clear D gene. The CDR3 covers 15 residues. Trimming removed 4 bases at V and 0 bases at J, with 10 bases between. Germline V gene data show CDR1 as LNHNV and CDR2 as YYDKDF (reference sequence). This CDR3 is CATSNPLLAKNIQYF. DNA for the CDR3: TGTGCCACCAGCAATCCTCTACTAGCCAAAAACATTCAGTACTTC.

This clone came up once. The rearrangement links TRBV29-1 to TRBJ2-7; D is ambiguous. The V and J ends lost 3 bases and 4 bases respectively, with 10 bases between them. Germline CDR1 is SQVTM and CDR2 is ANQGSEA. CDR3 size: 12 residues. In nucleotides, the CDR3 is TGCAGCGTTGAGGGCAGACAATACGAGCAGTACTTC. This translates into CSVEGRQYEQYF.

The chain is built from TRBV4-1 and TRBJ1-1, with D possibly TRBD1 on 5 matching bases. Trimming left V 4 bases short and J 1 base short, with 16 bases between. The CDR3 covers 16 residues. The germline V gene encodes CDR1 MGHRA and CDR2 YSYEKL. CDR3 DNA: TGCGCCAGCAGCCCGCGGTGGGGAGGACAGAACACTGAAGCTTTCTTT. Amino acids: CASSPRWGGQNTEAFF.

The CDR3 loop is CASSEYSSSYNSPLHF. CDR3 in DNA: TGTGCCAGCAGTGAGTACTCTAGCTCCTATAATTCACCCCTCCACTTT. The chain combines TRBV6-1 with TRBJ1-6; unclear D gene. The CDR3 is 16 residues long. Germline assignment: CDR1 MNHNS and CDR2 SASEGT. Trimming cost V 3 bases and J 0 bases, with 9 bases left between them.

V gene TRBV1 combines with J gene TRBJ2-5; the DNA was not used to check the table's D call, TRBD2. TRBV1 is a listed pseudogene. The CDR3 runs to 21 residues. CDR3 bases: TGCACCAGCAGCCAAGGCCACCAGGTCGTTGGGGGGGTAGGGGACCAAGAGACCCAGTACTTC. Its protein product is CTSSQGHQVVGGVGDQETQYF.

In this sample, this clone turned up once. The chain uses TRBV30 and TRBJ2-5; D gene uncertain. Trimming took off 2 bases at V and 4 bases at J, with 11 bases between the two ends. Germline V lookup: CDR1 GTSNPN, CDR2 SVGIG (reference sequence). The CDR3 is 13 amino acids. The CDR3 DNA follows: TGTGCCTGGAGTTTATGGGCCCGAGAGACCCAGTACTTC. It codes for CAWSLWARETQYF.

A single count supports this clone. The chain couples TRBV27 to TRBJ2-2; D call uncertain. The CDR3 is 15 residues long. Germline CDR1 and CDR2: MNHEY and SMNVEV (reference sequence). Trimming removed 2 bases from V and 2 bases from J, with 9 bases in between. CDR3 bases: TGTGCCAGCAGTTTAGGGCAGCTCAACACCGGGGAGCTGTTTTTT. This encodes CASSLGQLNTGELFF.

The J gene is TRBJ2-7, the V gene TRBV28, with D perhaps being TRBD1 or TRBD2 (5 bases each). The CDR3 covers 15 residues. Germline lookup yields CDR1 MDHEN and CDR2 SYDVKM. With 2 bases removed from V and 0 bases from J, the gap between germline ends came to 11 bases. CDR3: CASSLRGKNSYEQYF. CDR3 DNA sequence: TGTGCCAGCAGTTTACGGGGCAAAAACTCCTACGAGCAGTACTTC.

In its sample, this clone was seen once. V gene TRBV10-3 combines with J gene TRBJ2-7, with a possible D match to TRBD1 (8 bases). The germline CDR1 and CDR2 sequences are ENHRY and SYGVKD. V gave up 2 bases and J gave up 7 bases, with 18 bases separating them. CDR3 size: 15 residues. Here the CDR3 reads CAISEPPTGGGEQYF. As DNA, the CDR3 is TGTGCCATCAGTGAGCCCCCCACAGGGGGGGGAGAGCAGTACTTC.

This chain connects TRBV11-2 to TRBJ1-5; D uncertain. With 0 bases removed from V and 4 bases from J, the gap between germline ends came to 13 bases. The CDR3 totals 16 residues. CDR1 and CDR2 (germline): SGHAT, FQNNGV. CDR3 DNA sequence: TGTGCCAGCAGCTTAGATTTCCCCACGCGGAATCAGCCCCAGCATTTT. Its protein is CASSLDFPTRNQPQHF.